This T cell receptor beta chain was identified during a study of T cells in pancreatic ductal adenocarcinoma. Study findings and constraints: No significant tumor-blood clonality difference; means were about 0.11 and 0.072. Tumor samples had fewer productive templates and approximately 8-fold fewer unique clonotypes than blood. Tumor-versus-blood clonality comparisons may be biased toward lower tumor diversity.

Selected pancreatic ductal adenocarcinoma patients had undergone surgery without neoadjuvant therapy. TCRdb's table, derived via immunoSEQ multiplex PCR, lists solely in-frame clones and lacks some. Of over 100,000 clones listed, around 96% are singletons. In regard to this clone: The antigen is not known.

This CDR3 spans 17 amino acids. The V and J ends lost 0 bases and 1 base, in that order; junction bases with no gene match: 6. Germline lookup yields CDR1 SGHRS and CDR2 YFSETQ. The chain employs TRBV5-1 and TRBJ2-3, with 9 bases aligning to TRBD1. What was sequenced was PBMCs. The receptor was isolated from a human donor with pancreatic ductal adenocarcinoma. The CDR3 reads CASSLGRTGDGTDTQYF. The CDR3 DNA reads TGCGCCAGCAGCTTGGGCCGGACAGGGGACGGCACAGATACGCAGTATTTT.